A selection of T cell receptor beta chains follows, all from one sample in a study of blood T cell repertoires in COVID-19. Using immunoSEQ multiplex PCR, the repertoire was profiled, and TCRdb retains in-frame clones only, with some absent. This table has approximately 15,000 clones, around 79% appearing once. Sequences were obtained from peripheral blood. The receptor source for this set is a woman between 70 and 85 years old with active COVID-19. CDR3s include the opening cysteine and the closing phenylalanine or tryptophan. D genes are given only for firm matches. Part of the rows lack a size; the others show once, few, many or a class for expanded clones.

CDR3nt	CDR3aa	d_gene	j_gene	abundance	v_gene
TGCGCCAGCAGCCAACTGACGGGGGGGCAAACTGAAGCTTTCTTT	CASSQLTGGQTEAFF	-	TRBJ1-1	-	TRBV5-1
TGCGCCAGCAGCCAGGTCCAGGGACAGTTCAATGAGCAGTTCTTC	CASSQVQGQFNEQFF	TRBD1	TRBJ2-1	-	TRBV4-1
TGTGCCACCAGCAGCGACAGGAGTTCAGGCTACACCTTC	CATSSDRSSGYTF	-	TRBJ1-2	-	TRBV15
TGTGCCACCTCGCAGGGGATAGGGCAGTACTTC	CATSQGIGQYF	-	TRBJ2-7	once	TRBV7-9
TGTGCCAGCAGGGTAAGCGGGAGTGGTCCCGAGCAGTACTTC	CASRVSGSGPEQYF	TRBD2	TRBJ2-7	-	TRBV28
TGTGCCAGCAGCTTCCGGAGCAATCAGCCCCAGCATTTT	CASSFRSNQPQHF	-	TRBJ1-5	-	TRBV7-6
TGTGCCAGCAGCCAAGAGGGACTAGCGGGACAGTTCTTC	CASSQEGLAGQFF	TRBD2	TRBJ2-1	-	TRBV3-1/TRBV3-2
TGTGCCAGCAGCACCGGGACTTTGAACACTGAAGCTTTCTTT	CASSTGTLNTEAFF	-	TRBJ1-1	-	TRBV7-2
TGTGCCAGTAAACCCCGCGGGAGCACCGGGGAGCTGTTTTTT	CASKPRGSTGELFF	TRBD2	TRBJ2-2	-	TRBV19
TGTGCCAGTAGTTACTCGCGAGATACGCAGTATTTT	CASSYSRDTQYF	-	TRBJ2-3	-	TRBV19
TGTGCCAGCAGCTTGGCAGGGGGCACAGATACGCAGTATTTT	CASSLAGGTDTQYF	-	TRBJ2-3	-	TRBV13
TGTGCCAGCAGCCAAGACGACAGGGGGACGCAGTATTTT	CASSQDDRGTQYF	TRBD1	TRBJ2-3	-	TRBV14
TGTGCCAGCAGCCCCGGGACAGCGTTCGAGCAGTACTTC	CASSPGTAFEQYF	TRBD1	TRBJ2-7	once	TRBV28
TGTGCCAGCAGTCCCCAGGTCACCGGGGAGCTGTTTTTT	CASSPQVTGELFF	-	TRBJ2-2	few	TRBV7-2
TGTGCCACCGAATTCTCGGGGACTAGCGTAACAGATACGCAGTATTTT	CATEFSGTSVTDTQYF	TRBD2	TRBJ2-3	once	TRBV24-1
TGTGCCAGCAGTGTCGGGGGGACCCAGTACTTC	CASSVGGTQYF	-	TRBJ2-5	-	TRBV25-1
TGTGCCAGCAGTGTAAATAGCGGGGAAGGGGACACCGGGGAGCTGTTTTTT	CASSVNSGEGDTGELFF	-	TRBJ2-2	-	TRBV21-1
TGTGCCAGAAGCTTGGCCCTGACTAGCGGGGTAGAGACCCAGTACTTC	CARSLALTSGVETQYF	TRBD2	TRBJ2-5	-	TRBV5-3
TGTGCCAGCAGCGTAGCCCGGGAATACGGGGAGCAGTACTTC	CASSVAREYGEQYF	-	TRBJ2-7	-	TRBV9
TGTGCCAGCAGTTTCTACAGACAGGCTGTTAGCGGGAGGCGAGAGACCCAGTACTTC	CASSFYRQAVSGRRETQYF	TRBD2	TRBJ2-5	-	TRBV28
TGTGCCAGCAGCTTGGGCAGGGTCATGGAGCAGTTCTTC	CASSLGRVMEQFF	-	TRBJ2-1	-	TRBV5-4
TGCGCCAGCAGCCATAAAGGGACTTCTGGGGCCAACGTCCTGACTTTC	CASSHKGTSGANVLTF	-	TRBJ2-6	-	TRBV5-1
TGTGCCAGTGGCAGGCTAGCGGGACCCAGCGTGTACGAGCAGTACTTC	CASGRLAGPSVYEQYF	TRBD2	TRBJ2-7	-	TRBV2
TGTGCCAGCAGCCAAGCAGGACAGGGTGGTGAAAAACTGTTTTTT	CASSQAGQGGEKLFF	TRBD1	TRBJ1-4	-	TRBV3-1/TRBV3-2
TGTGCCAGCAGCTTAGCGCGGGACAGTCTAAATCAGCCCCAGCATTTT	CASSLARDSLNQPQHF	TRBD1	TRBJ1-5	-	TRBV7-3
TGTGCCAACACGAGGGGTTACGAATCAGATACGCAGTATTTT	CANTRGYESDTQYF	-	TRBJ2-3	-	TRBV7-9
TGTGCCAGCAGTGATCGCCTAGCACCCATTGAGCAGTTCTTC	CASSDRLAPIEQFF	-	TRBJ2-1	-	TRBV2
TGTGCCAGCAGCCAAATTCGCGGAGCCGGGACCCAGTACTTC	CASSQIRGAGTQYF	-	TRBJ2-5	-	TRBV3-1/TRBV3-2
TGTGCCAGCAACAGACAGGCGTCAGATACGCAGTATTTT	CASNRQASDTQYF	-	TRBJ2-3	-	TRBV9
TGTGCCAGCAGCCAGGGTTTACGGGGTCGTGGCACCGGGGAGCTGTTTTTT	CASSQGLRGRGTGELFF	-	TRBJ2-2	-	TRBV3-1/TRBV3-2
TGTGCCAGCAGCTTGGGTTCAGTAGATACGCAGTATTTT	CASSLGSVDTQYF	-	TRBJ2-3	-	TRBV5-4
TGTGCCAGCACCAGAGAAACTAGCGGCCTAGGTGAGCAGTTCTTC	CASTRETSGLGEQFF	TRBD2	TRBJ2-1	-	TRBV9
TGTGCCAGCAGTCCCGGGACACCGGGCTATGGCTACACCTTC	CASSPGTPGYGYTF	-	TRBJ1-2	few	TRBV6-5
TGTGCCAGCAGGATGCAGGGGGGAGAGACCCAGTACTTC	CASRMQGGETQYF	-	TRBJ2-5	-	TRBV27
TGTGCCAGCTCCCCGGGACAGGGGAATCAATCACCCCTCCACTTT	CASSPGQGNQSPLHF	TRBD1	TRBJ1-6	-	TRBV18
TGTGCCAGCAGTTTCCCCGGACAGGGAGGAAACATTCAGTACTTC	CASSFPGQGGNIQYF	TRBD1	TRBJ2-4	-	TRBV27
TGTGCCAGCAGAGGCGTCCAGCGGGAGGGTACGCAGTATTTT	CASRGVQREGTQYF	TRBD2	TRBJ2-3	-	TRBV25-1
TGCGCCAGCCGCCGGGACTTATACAATGAGCAGTTCTTC	CASRRDLYNEQFF	-	TRBJ2-1	-	TRBV5-1
TGCGCCAGCAGCTTGGGGCCTAGCGGGAGCAATGAGCAGTTCTTC	CASSLGPSGSNEQFF	TRBD2	TRBJ2-1	-	TRBV5-1
TGTGCCATCAGGAGCGGGAGTGGTGTGAATGAGCAGTTCTTC	CAIRSGSGVNEQFF	TRBD2	TRBJ2-1	-	TRBV10-3
TGCAGCGTTAGTTTGGCGGCAAGCCAAGAGACCCAGTACTTC	CSVSLAASQETQYF	-	TRBJ2-5	-	TRBV29-1
TGTGCCAGCAGCCTCCATTCGACCGGGACAGGGAACACCGGGGAGCTGTTTTTT	CASSLHSTGTGNTGELFF	TRBD1	TRBJ2-2	-	TRBV7-6
TGTGCCAGCAGGAACCCGGACAGGGCAGATGAAAAACTGTTTTTT	CASRNPDRADEKLFF	TRBD1	TRBJ1-4	-	TRBV6-6
TGTGCCAGCAGTTTACCCCTCCCCCCCCACGAGCAGTACTTC	CASSLPLPPHEQYF	-	TRBJ2-7	-	TRBV28
TGTGCCAGCAGCTTGCCGGGACAGTTGCTTTTCGATGAGCAGTTCTTC	CASSLPGQLLFDEQFF	TRBD1	TRBJ2-1	-	TRBV5-8
TGTGCCAGCAGCCAGGACAGGTTTAATTCACCCCTCCACTTT	CASSQDRFNSPLHF	TRBD1	TRBJ1-6	few	TRBV5-4
TGTGCCAGCAGTGAGGTAATCTATGGCTACACCTTC	CASSEVIYGYTF	-	TRBJ1-2	-	TRBV28
TGTGCCACGAATAGAGGCGAAGAGACCCAGTACTTC	CATNRGEETQYF	-	TRBJ2-5	-	TRBV15
TGCGCCAGCAGTCAATCGGGACTAGCGGGACCTGATGAATACTTC	CASSQSGLAGPDEYF	TRBD2	TRBJ2-5	-	TRBV23-1
TGTGCCAGCAGCCAAGGCGGGACTAGCGGCACAGATACGCAGTATTTT	CASSQGGTSGTDTQYF	TRBD2	TRBJ2-3	once	TRBV3-1/TRBV3-2
TGTGCCAGCAGCTTGGGGACTGAGGGATTTATAGAGCAGTTCTTC	CASSLGTEGFIEQFF	-	TRBJ2-1	few	TRBV7-2
TGCGCCAGCAGTGAGTCGCGGCAGGGGCTAGGCTACACCTTC	CASSESRQGLGYTF	-	TRBJ1-2	few	TRBV10-2
TGTGCCAGCAGCTTAGGACTAGCTTACACAGATACGCAGTATTTT	CASSLGLAYTDTQYF	TRBD2	TRBJ2-3	-	TRBV7-2
TGTGCCAGCAGTTACTCGGGCCTCAATCAGCCCCAGCATTTT	CASSYSGLNQPQHF	-	TRBJ1-5	medium-sized	TRBV6-6
TGCGCCAGCAGCTGGACGGGAGGGCCGTCAGATACGCAGTATTTT	CASSWTGGPSDTQYF	TRBD2	TRBJ2-3	-	TRBV5-1